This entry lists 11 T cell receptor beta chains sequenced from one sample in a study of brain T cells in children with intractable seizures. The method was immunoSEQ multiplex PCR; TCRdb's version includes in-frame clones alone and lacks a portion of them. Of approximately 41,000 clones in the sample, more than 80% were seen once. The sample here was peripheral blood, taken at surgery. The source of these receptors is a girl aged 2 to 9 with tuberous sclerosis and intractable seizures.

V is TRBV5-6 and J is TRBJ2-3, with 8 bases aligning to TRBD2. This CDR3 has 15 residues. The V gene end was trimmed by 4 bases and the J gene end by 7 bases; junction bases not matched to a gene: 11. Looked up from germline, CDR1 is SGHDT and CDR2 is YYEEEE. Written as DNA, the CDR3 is TGTGCCAGCAGCCCGGCGGGGGGCGCTGGGAATACGCAGTATTTT. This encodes CASSPAGGAGNTQYF.

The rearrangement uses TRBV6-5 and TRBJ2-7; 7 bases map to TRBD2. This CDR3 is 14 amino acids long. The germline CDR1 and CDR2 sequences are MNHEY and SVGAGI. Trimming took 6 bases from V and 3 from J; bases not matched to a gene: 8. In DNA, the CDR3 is TGTGCCAGCAGCTTCGGGACTACTTTCTACGAGCAGTACTTC. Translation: CASSFGTTFYEQYF.

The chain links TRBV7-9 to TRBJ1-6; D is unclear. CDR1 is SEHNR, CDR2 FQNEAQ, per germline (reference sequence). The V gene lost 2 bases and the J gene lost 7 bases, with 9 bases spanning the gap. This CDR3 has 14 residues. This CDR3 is CASSLRSGNSPLHF. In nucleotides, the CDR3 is TGTGCCAGCAGCTTAAGGAGTGGCAATTCACCCCTCCACTTT.

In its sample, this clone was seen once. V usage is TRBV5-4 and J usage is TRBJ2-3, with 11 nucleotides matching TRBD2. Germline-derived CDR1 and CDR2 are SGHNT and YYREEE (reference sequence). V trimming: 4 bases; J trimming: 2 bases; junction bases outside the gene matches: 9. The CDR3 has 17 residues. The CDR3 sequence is CASSTGTSGPYTDTQYF. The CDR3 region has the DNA TGTGCCAGCAGCACCGGGACTAGCGGTCCTTACACAGATACGCAGTATTTT. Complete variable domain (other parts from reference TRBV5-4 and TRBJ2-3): ETGVTQSPTHLIKTRGQQVTLRCSSQSGHNTVSWYQQALGQGPQFIFQYYREEENGRGNFPPRFSGLQFPNYSSELNVNALELDDSALYLCASSTGTSGPYTDTQYFGPGTRLTVL.

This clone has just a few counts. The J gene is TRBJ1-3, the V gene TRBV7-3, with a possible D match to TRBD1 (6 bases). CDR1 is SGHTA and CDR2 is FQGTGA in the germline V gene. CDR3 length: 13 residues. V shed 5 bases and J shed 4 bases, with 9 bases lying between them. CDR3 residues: CASSAGVGNTIYF. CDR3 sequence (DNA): TGTGCCAGCAGCGCAGGGGTCGGAAACACCATATATTTT.

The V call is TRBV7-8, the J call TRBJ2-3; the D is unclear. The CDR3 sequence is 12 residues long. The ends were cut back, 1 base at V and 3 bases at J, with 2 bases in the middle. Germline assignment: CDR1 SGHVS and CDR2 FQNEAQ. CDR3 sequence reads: CASSLGTDTQYF. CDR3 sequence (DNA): TGTGCCAGCAGCTTAGGAACAGATACGCAGTATTTT. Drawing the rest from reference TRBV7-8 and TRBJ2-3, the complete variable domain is GAGVSQSPRYKVAKRGQDVALRCDPISGHVSLFWYQQALGQGPEFLTYFQNEAQLDKSGLPSDRFFAERPEGSVSTLKIQRTQQEDSAVYLCASSLGTDTQYFGPGTRLTVL.

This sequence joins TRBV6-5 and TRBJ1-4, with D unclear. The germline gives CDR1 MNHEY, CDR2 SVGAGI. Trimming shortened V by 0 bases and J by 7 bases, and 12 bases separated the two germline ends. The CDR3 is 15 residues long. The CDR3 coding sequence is TGTGCCAGCAGTTACTCAGAAAGTATATCTGAAAAACTGTTTTTT. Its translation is CASSYSESISEKLFF.

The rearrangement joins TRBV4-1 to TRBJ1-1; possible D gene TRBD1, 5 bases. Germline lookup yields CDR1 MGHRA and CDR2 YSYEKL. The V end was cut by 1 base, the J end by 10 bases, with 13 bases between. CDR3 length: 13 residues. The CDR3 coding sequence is TGCGCCAGCAGCCAAGGGGACGTGGTGAGAGCTTTCTTT. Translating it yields CASSQGDVVRAFF.

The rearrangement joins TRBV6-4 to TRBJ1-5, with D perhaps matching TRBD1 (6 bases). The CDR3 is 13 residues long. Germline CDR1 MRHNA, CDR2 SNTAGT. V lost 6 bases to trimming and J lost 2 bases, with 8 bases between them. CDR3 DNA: TGTGCCAGCAGCGCAGGGGGCAATCAGCCCCAGCATTTT. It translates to CASSAGGNQPQHF.

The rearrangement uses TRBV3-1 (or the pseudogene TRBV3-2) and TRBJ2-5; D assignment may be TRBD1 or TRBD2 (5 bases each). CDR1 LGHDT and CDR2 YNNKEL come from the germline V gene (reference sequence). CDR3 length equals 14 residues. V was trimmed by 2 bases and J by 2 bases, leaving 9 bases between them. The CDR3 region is CASSQLGEQETQYF. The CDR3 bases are TGTGCCAGCAGCCAACTGGGGGAACAAGAGACCCAGTACTTC.

The CDR3 region is CASSNQPRGGIRETQYF. The DNA for the CDR3 is TGCGCCAGCAGCAATCAACCTCGGGGGGGCATTCGAGAGACCCAGTACTTC. This chain joins TRBV4-1 and TRBJ2-5, with 8 positions matching TRBD2. The ends lost 5 bases at V and 4 bases at J; junction bases unmatched: 15. The CDR3 is 17 residues long. CDR1 MGHRA and CDR2 YSYEKL come from the germline V gene.